The T cell receptor beta chain under discussion was sequenced for a study of OX40 agonist ivuxolimab in advanced cancers. It was autoimmune disease history or systemic immunosuppression that excluded patients. Turning to this clone: Its target is not known.

Study results and caveats: Compared with others, partial responders at 0.1-3.0 mg/kg displayed clonal expansion among the lowest. Fewer expanded clones were found on average in CD4+ than in CD8+ T cells.

With 8 bases removed from V and 0 bases from J, the gap between germline ends came to 20 bases. The CDR3 spans 18 residues. Germline values: CDR1 SNHLY, CDR2 FYNNEI. The method was immunoSEQ multiplex PCR; TCRdb's version includes in-frame clones alone and lacks a portion of them. Among around 67,000 clones, approximately 80% were seen once, and the ten largest hold 8.2%. Material: CD4+ or CD8+ T cells sorted from blood, obtained in a trial of the OX40 agonist ivuxolimab. This sequence originates from an adult with an advanced solid tumor such as melanoma, head and neck, liver or kidney cancer. This sequence joins TRBV2 and TRBJ2-6; the D gene could be TRBD1 or TRBD2 (5 bases each). The CDR3 is CASSARDGAVSGANVLTF. CDR3 sequence (DNA): TGTGCCAGCTCGGCTAGGGACGGCGCAGTCTCTGGGGCCAACGTCCTGACTTTC.